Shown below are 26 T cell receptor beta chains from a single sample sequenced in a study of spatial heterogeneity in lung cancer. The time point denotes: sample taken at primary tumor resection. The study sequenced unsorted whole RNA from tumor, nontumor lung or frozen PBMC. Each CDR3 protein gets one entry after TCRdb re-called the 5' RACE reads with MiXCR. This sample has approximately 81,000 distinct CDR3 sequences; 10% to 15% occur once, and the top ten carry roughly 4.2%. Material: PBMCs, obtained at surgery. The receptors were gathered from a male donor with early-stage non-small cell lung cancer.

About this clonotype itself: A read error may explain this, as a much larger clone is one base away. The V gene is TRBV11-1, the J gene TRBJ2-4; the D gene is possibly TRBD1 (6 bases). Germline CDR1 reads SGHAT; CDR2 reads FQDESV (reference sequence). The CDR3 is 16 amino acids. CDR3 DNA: TGTGCCAGCAGTTCTACAGGGTGGGGGACCAAAAACGTTCAGTACTTC. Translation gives CASSSTGWGTKNVQYF.

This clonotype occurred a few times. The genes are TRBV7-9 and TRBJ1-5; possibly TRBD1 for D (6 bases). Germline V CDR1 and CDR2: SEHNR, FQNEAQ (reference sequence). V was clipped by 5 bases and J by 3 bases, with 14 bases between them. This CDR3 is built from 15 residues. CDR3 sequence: CASSLNGQYNQPQHF. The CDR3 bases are TGTGCCAGCAGCCTGAATGGACAGTACAATCAGCCCCAGCATTTT.

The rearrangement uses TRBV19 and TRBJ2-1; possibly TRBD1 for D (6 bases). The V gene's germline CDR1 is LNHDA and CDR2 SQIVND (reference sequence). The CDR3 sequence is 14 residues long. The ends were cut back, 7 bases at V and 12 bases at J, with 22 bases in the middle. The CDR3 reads CASTPEGTPAAQFF. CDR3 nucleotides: TGTGCCAGTACCCCTGAGGGGACACCCGCCGCGCAGTTCTTC.

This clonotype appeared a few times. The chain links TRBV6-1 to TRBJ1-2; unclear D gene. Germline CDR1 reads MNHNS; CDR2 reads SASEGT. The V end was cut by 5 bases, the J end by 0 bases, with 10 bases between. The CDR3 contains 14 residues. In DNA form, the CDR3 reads TGTGCCAGCAGTCTTGACGGAGCTAACTATGGCTACACCTTC. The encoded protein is CASSLDGANYGYTF.

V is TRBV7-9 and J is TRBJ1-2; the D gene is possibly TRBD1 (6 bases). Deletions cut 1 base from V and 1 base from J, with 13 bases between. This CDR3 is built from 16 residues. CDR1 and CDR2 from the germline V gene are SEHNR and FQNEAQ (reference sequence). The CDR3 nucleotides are TGTGCCAGCAGCTTAGGTACAGGGCGAAATAACTATGGCTACACCTTC. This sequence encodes CASSLGTGRNNYGYTF.

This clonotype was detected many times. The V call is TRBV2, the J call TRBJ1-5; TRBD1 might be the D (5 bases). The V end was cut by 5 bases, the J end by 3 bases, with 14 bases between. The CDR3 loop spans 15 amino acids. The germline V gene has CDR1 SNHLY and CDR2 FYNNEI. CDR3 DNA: TGTGCCAGCAGTCCACTCCAGGGCTACAATCAGCCCCAGCATTTT. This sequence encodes CASSPLQGYNQPQHF.

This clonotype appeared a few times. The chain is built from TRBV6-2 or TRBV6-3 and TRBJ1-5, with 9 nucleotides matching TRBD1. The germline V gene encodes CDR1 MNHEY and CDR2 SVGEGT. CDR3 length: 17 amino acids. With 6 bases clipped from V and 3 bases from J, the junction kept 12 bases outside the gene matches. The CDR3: CASRPRQGTGINQPQHF. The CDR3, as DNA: TGTGCCAGCAGACCTCGTCAGGGGACAGGGATCAATCAGCCCCAGCATTTT.

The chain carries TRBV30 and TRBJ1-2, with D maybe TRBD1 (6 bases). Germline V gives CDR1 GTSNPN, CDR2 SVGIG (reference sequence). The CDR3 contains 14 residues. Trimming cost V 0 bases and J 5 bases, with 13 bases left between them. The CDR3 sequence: CAWSVNGQSYGYTF. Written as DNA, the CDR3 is TGTGCCTGGAGTGTAAACGGACAGAGTTATGGCTACACCTTC.

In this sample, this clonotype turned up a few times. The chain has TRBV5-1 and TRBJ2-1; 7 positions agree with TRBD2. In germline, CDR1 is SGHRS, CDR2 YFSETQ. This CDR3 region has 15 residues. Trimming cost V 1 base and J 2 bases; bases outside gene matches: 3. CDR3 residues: CASSLPSGTYNEQFF. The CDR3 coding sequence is TGCGCCAGCAGCTTGCCTAGCGGAACCTACAATGAGCAGTTCTTC.

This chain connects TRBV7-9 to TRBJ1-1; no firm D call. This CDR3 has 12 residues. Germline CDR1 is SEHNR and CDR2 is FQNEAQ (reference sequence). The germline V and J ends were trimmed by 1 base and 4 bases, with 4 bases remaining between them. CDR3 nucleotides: TGTGCCAGCAGCTTAGAACTCACTGAAGCTTTCTTT. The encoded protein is CASSLELTEAFF.

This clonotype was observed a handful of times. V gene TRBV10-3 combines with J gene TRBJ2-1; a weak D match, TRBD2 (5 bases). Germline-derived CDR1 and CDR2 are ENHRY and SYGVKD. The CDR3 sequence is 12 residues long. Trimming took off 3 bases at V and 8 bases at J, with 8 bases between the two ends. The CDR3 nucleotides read TGTGCCATCAGTGAACTAGTAGATGAGCAGTTCTTC. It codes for CAISELVDEQFF.

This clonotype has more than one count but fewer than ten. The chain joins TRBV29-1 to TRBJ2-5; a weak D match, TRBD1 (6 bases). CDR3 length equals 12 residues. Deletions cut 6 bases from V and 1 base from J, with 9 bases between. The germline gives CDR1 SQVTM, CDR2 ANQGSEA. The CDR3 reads CSVRGIQETQYF. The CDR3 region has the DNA TGCAGCGTCAGGGGTATCCAAGAGACCCAGTACTTC.

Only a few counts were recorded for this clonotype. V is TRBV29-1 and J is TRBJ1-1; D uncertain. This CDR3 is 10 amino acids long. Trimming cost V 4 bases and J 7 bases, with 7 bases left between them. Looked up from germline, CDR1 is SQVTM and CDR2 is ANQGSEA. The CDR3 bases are TGCAGCGTTGTAGACGATGAAGCTTTCTTT. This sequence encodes CSVVDDEAFF.

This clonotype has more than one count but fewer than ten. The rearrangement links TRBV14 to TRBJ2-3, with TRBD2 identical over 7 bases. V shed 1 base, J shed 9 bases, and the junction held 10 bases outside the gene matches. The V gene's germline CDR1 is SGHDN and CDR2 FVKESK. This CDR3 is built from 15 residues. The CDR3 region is CASSQAGGSLGTQYF. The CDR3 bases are TGTGCCAGCAGCCAAGCGGGGGGTTCCCTTGGGACGCAGTATTTT.

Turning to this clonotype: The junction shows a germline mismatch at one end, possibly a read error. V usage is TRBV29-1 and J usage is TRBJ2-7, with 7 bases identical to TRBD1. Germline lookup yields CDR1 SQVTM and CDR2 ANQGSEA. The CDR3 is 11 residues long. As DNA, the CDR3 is TGCAGCGTTGAAGGCAGGACAGGATCCCACTTC. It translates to CSVEGRTGSHF.

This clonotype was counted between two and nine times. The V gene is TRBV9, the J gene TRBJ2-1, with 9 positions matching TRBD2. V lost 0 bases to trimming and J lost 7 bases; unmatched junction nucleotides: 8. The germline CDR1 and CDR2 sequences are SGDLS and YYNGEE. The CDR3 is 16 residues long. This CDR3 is CASSVDPSGAGNEQFF. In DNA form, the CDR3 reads TGTGCCAGCAGCGTAGATCCTAGCGGGGCCGGGAATGAGCAGTTCTTC.

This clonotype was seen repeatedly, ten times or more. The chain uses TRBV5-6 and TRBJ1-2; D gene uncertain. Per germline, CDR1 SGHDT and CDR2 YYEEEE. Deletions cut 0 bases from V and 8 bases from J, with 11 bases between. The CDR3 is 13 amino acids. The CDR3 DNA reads TGTGCCAGCAGCTTGGGCCCTGCGGAGGGCTACACCTTC. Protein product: CASSLGPAEGYTF.

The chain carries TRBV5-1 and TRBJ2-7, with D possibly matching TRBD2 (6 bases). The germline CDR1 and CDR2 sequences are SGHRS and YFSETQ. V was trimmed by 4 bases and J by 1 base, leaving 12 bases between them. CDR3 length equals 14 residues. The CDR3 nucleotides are TGCGCCAGCAGCCAGGTAGCGGATTCCTACGAGCAGTACTTC. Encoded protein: CASSQVADSYEQYF.

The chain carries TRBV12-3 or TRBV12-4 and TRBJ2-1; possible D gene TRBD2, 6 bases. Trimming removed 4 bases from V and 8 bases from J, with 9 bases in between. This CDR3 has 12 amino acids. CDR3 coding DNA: TGTGCCAGCAGTTCACTAGCAGATGAGCAGTTCTTC. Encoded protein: CASSSLADEQFF.

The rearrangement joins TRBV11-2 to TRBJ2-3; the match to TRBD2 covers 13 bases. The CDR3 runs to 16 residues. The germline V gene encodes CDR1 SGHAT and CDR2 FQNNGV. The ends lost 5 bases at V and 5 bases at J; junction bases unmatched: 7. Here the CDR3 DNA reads TGTGCCAGCAGCAAACTAGCGGGGGGGCCTGGAGATACGCAGTATTTT. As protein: CASSKLAGGPGDTQYF. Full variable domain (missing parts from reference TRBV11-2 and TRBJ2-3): EAGVAQSPRYKIIEKRQSVAFWCNPISGHATLYWYQQILGQGPKLLIQFQNNGVVDDSQLPKDRFSAERLKGVDSTLKIQPAKLEDSAVYLCASSKLAGGPGDTQYFGPGTRLTVL.

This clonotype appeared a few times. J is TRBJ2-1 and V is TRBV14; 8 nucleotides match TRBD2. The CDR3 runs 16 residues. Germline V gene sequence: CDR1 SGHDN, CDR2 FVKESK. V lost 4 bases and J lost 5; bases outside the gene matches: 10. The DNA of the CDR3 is TGTGCCAGCAGCCTAGACGGGGGGGCTTCCAACAATGAGCAGTTCTTC. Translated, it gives CASSLDGGASNNEQFF.

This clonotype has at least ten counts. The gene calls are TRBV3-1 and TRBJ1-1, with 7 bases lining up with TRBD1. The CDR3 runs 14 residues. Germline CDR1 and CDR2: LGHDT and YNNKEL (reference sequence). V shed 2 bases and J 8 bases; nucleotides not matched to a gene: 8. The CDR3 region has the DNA TGTGCCAGCAGCCAACCCGACAGGGTATCAGAAGCTTTCTTT. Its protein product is CASSQPDRVSEAFF.

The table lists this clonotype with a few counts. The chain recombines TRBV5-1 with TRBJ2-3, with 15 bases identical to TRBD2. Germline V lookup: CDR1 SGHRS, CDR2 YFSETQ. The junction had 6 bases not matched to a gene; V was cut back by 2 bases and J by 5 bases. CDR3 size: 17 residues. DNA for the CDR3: TGCGCCAGCAGCTTAGGGACTAGCGGGAGGTCTAAAGATACGCAGTATTTT. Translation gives CASSLGTSGRSKDTQYF. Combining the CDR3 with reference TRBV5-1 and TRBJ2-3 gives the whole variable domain KAGVTQTPRYLIKTRGQQVTLSCSPISGHRSVSWYQQTPGQGLQFLFEYFSETQRNKGNFPGRFSGRQFSNSRSEMNVSTLELGDSALYLCASSLGTSGRSKDTQYFGPGTRLTVL.

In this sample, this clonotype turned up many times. For the CDR3, the DNA is TGTGCCAGCAGTCGCGACGGGGGGCAAAGGGAACTGTTTTTT. Translating it yields CASSRDGGQRELFF. The rearrangement uses TRBV7-2 and TRBJ1-4; a weak D match, TRBD1 (6 bases). This CDR3 spans 14 amino acids. From germline, CDR1 is SGHTA and CDR2 FQGNSA. V gave up 6 bases and J gave up 12 bases, with 20 bases separating them.

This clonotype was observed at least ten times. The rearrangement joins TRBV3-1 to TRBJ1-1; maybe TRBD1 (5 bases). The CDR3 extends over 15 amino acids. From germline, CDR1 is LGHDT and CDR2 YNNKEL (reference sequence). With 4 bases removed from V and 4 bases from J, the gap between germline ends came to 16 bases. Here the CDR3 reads CASSRDHQGSTEAFF. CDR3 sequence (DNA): TGTGCCAGCAGCCGTGATCACCAGGGAAGCACTGAAGCTTTCTTT.

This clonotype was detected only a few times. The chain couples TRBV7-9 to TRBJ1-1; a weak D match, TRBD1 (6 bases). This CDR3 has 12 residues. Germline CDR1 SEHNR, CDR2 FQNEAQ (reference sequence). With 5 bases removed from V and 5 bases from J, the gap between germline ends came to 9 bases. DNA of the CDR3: TGTGCCAGCAGCCGAGGGACAACTGAAGCTTTCTTT. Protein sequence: CASSRGTTEAFF.